This T cell receptor beta chain was found in a study of T cell responses to AZD1222 COVID-19 vaccine. TCRdb's table, derived via immunoSEQ multiplex PCR, lists solely in-frame clones and lacks some. The sample lists some 180,000 clones, roughly 91% occurring once. This TCR derives from an adult who received the MenACWY meningococcal vaccine as a control. Here the sequenced sample was peripheral blood, taken 28 days after the second dose of the MenACWY control vaccine.

CDR3 loop: CASSVTGTFTDTQYF. Written as DNA, the CDR3 is TGTGCCAGCAGCGTCACCGGGACTTTCACAGATACGCAGTATTTT. The V call is TRBV9, the J call TRBJ2-3; tentative D call: TRBD2 (6 bases). With 2 bases removed from V and 2 bases from J, the gap between germline ends came to 12 bases. The germline CDR1 and CDR2 sequences are SGDLS and YYNGEE. The CDR3 is 15 residues long.